This T cell receptor beta chain was obtained from a study of T cells in Graves' hyperthyroidism and ophthalmopathy. This clonotype was observed a few times. Every diagnosis used clinical symptoms, serum thyroxine and TRAb, thyroid ultrasound and orbital computed tomography. Germline loops: CDR1 SGDLS, CDR2 YYNGEE. Trimming pared 0 bases from V and 3 bases from J, leaving 13 bases between. This CDR3 contains 15 residues. RNA transcripts gave rise to amplified TCR beta CDR3 regions. Using the HTBI primer set, a first-round RT-PCR was run on the TCR CDR3. TCRdb independently ran MiXCR on the multiplex PCR reads; one entry per CDR3 protein. The sample holds 650,000 to 750,000 distinct CDR3 sequences, approximately 15% seen once.

Sequences were obtained from blood. The V and J genes are TRBV9 and TRBJ2-7, with a possible D match to TRBD1 (5 bases). This clonotype was obtained from a woman aged 18-35 years with Graves' hyperthyroidism. CDR3 sequence: CASSVAQGLSYEQYF. CDR3 DNA: TGTGCCAGCAGCGTAGCTCAGGGTCTGAGCTACGAGCAGTACTTC.